Following are 17 T cell receptor beta chains from one sample sequenced in a study of OX40 agonist ivuxolimab in advanced cancers. Measured with immunoSEQ multiplex PCR; TCRdb has only the in-frame clones, and not every one. This table holds over 25,000 clones, approximately 78% found once. The specimen comprised CD4+ or CD8+ T cells sorted from blood, sampled in a trial of the OX40 agonist ivuxolimab. The source of these receptors is an adult with an advanced solid tumor such as melanoma, head and neck, liver or kidney cancer.

J is TRBJ1-2 and V is TRBV27; D is perhaps TRBD1 (6 bases). The V end was cut by 3 bases, the J end by 6 bases, with 17 bases between. Germline CDR1 MNHEY, CDR2 SMNVEV (reference sequence). CDR3 length: 15 residues. CDR3 sequence: CASSFRGDPLHGYTF. The DNA of the CDR3 is TGTGCCAGCAGTTTCAGGGGCGACCCCCTCCATGGCTACACCTTC.

The chain is built from TRBV14 and TRBJ1-1; D unresolved. CDR1 and CDR2 from the germline V gene are SGHDN and FVKESK. The length of the CDR3 is 14 residues. Trimming took 0 bases from V and 3 from J, leaving 8 bases between them. This CDR3 reads CASSQDTSYTEAFF. The CDR3 DNA reads as TGTGCCAGCAGCCAAGATACTAGTTACACTGAAGCTTTCTTT.

The chain is built from TRBV11-2 and TRBJ2-7; 10 bases are shared with TRBD1. Germline V gene sequence: CDR1 SGHAT, CDR2 FQNNGV. CDR3 length: 15 residues. Trimming at V came to 5 bases and at J to 6 bases, leaving 10 bases not matched to a gene. CDR3 in amino acids: CASSHETGGTREQYF. Written as DNA, the CDR3 is TGTGCCAGCAGCCATGAGACAGGGGGCACGCGCGAGCAGTACTTC.

The rearrangement joins TRBV21-1 to TRBJ2-2; TRBD1 is taken as the D call from the table, unchecked against the DNA. TRBV21-1 is an annotated pseudogene. This CDR3 is built from 16 residues. CDR3: CASHVHRVANTGELFF. Written as DNA, the CDR3 is TGTGCCAGTCACGTCCACAGGGTTGCGAACACCGGGGAGCTGTTTTTT.

This clone was seen once. V gene TRBV5-1 combines with J gene TRBJ2-1; TRBD2 matches at 7 bases. The ends lost 2 bases at V and 0 bases at J; junction bases unmatched: 8. The CDR3 is made up of 17 amino acids. CDR1 and CDR2 from the germline V gene are SGHRS and YFSETQ. The CDR3 nucleotides read TGCGCCAGCAGCTTATTTTGGGGGGAGGGCTCCTACAATGAGCAGTTCTTC. Its protein product is CASSLFWGEGSYNEQFF.

The chain uses TRBV5-6 and TRBJ2-4, with 7 bases aligning to TRBD2. J was trimmed by 2 bases and V by 3 bases; bases with no gene match: 11. The length of the CDR3 is 17 residues. Germline V gene data show CDR1 as SGHDT and CDR2 as YYEEEE. The CDR3 nucleotides read TGTGCCAGCAGCTATTCCACAAGCGGGAAGTCCAAAAACATTCAGTACTTC. Translated, it gives CASSYSTSGKSKNIQYF.

The chain joins TRBV5-8 to TRBJ2-7; 9 nucleotides agree with TRBD1. The germline V gene has CDR1 SGHTS and CDR2 YDEGEE. The J segment lost 6 bases and the V segment lost 3 bases, leaving 4 bases of the junction unmatched. This CDR3 has 13 residues. CDR3 bases: TGTGCCAGCAGCTGGGACAGGGATGGCGAGCAGTACTTC. Protein product: CASSWDRDGEQYF. Supplemented by reference TRBV5-8 and TRBJ2-7, the full variable domain reads EAGVTQSPTHLIKTRGQQATLRCSPISGHTSVYWYQQALGLGLQFLLWYDEGEERNRGNFPPRFSGRQFPNYSSELNVNALELEDSALYLCASSWDRDGEQYFGPGTRLTVT.

The rearrangement links TRBV28 to TRBJ2-7; D is unresolved. This CDR3 is built from 11 residues. The V gene's germline CDR1 is MDHEN and CDR2 SYDVKM. V lost 6 bases, J lost 7 bases, and 10 bases lay in between. In nucleotides, the CDR3 is TGTGCCAGCAGCCCGGGTGGGGAGCAGTACTTC. It is translated as CASSPGGEQYF.

This clone was counted between two and nine times. The rearrangement joins TRBV6-1 to TRBJ1-1; TRBD1 is a possible D gene (5 bases). Deletions cut 4 bases from V and 4 bases from J, with 13 bases between. The CDR3 has 14 residues. CDR1 MNHNS and CDR2 SASEGT come from the germline V gene. The CDR3 DNA sequence: TGTGCCAGCAGTGCGGGGCCAGAGGCCACTGAAGCTTTCTTT. This sequence encodes CASSAGPEATEAFF.

CDR3 coding DNA: TGTGCCAGCAGCCCCCAGGTTGGCACAGATACGCAGTATTTT. As protein: CASSPQVGTDTQYF. The chain has TRBV7-3 and TRBJ2-3; D gene ambiguous. The CDR3 totals 14 residues. Trimming shortened V by 5 bases and J by 1 base, and 10 bases separated the two germline ends. CDR1 SGHTA and CDR2 FQGTGA come from the germline V gene.

A word on this clone: Relative to the germline gene, one junction end is altered; a read error may explain this. The chain joins TRBV7-9 to TRBJ2-1; 11 bases fit TRBD2. Germline V gene data show CDR1 as SEHNR and CDR2 as FQNEAQ (reference sequence). The CDR3 contains 14 residues. CDR3 amino acids: CASSLAGGGNEQFF. The CDR3, as DNA: TGTGCCAGCAGCCTAGCGGGGGGTGGCAATGAGCAGTTCTTC. Complete variable domain (other parts from reference TRBV7-9 and TRBJ2-1): DTGVSQNPRHKITKRGQNVTFRCDPISEHNRLYWYRQTLGQGPEFLTYFQNEAQLEKSRLLSDRFSAERPKGSFSTLEIQRTEQGDSAMYLCASSLAGGGNEQFFGPGTRLTVL.

This clone was seen only a few times. DNA for the CDR3: TGTGCCAGCAGCTTAGGTGGGGAGCAGTTCTTC. The encoded protein is CASSLGGEQFF. The gene calls are TRBV11-3 and TRBJ2-1; D gene unclear. This CDR3 is 11 amino acids long. CDR1 SGHNT and CDR2 YENEEA come from the germline V gene. V lost 1 base and J lost 10, with 5 bases in between.

CDR3 loop: CASSSRLETGFEAFF. The CDR3 DNA is TGTGCCAGCAGTTCTCGTCTTGAGACAGGGTTTGAAGCTTTCTTT. The chain carries TRBV6-1 and TRBJ1-1; 7 bases align to TRBD1. The trim removed 5 bases at V and 7 bases at J, leaving 13 bases unmatched. CDR1 MNHNS and CDR2 SASEGT come from the germline V gene. The length of the CDR3 is 15 residues.

The chain joins TRBV2 to TRBJ2-7; 9 nucleotides agree with TRBD1. V shed 8 bases and J 1 base; nucleotides not matched to a gene: 0. The germline gives CDR1 SNHLY, CDR2 FYNNEI. There are 12 residues in the CDR3. CDR3 DNA: TGTGCCAGCGACAGGGGGTCCTACGAGCAGTACTTC. Encoded protein: CASDRGSYEQYF.

The chain employs TRBV27 and TRBJ2-1; 10 bases map to TRBD2. Germline values: CDR1 MNHEY, CDR2 SMNVEV (reference sequence). The CDR3 has 16 residues. Trimming cost V 6 bases and J 9 bases; bases outside gene matches: 14. The CDR3 region has the DNA TGTGCCAGCAGCCCAAATGGTAGCGGGGGGAGGGGTGAGCAGTTCTTC. Protein sequence: CASSPNGSGGRGEQFF.

Written as DNA, the CDR3 is TGTGCCAGCAGCTTCGGACCCGACAACTACGAGCAGTACTTC. As protein: CASSFGPDNYEQYF. This sequence joins TRBV11-1 and TRBJ2-7; D remains ambiguous. The CDR3 extends over 14 amino acids. Germline lookup yields CDR1 SGHAT and CDR2 FQDESV (reference sequence). Trimming cost V 3 bases and J 3 bases, with 12 bases left between them.

This sequence joins TRBV5-6 and TRBJ2-7, with 9 bases fitting TRBD2. This CDR3 contains 15 residues. Germline CDR1 is SGHDT and CDR2 is YYEEEE. With 3 bases clipped from V and 4 bases from J, the junction kept 8 bases outside the gene matches. The CDR3 sequence: CASSSWRLADYEQYF. The CDR3 DNA reads as TGTGCCAGCAGCTCTTGGCGACTAGCGGATTACGAGCAGTACTTC.